This entry lists 26 T cell receptor beta chains sequenced from one sample in a study of T-cell memory formation after mild COVID-19. TCRdb itself ran the 5' RACE reads through MiXCR, one entry per CDR3 protein. The repertoire includes approximately 480,000 distinct CDR3 sequences, about 18% of them detected once, and 9% to 15% sits in the top ten. Sequencing used PBMCs or a T cell subset sorted from them (not recorded which). These receptors came from an adult woman who had mild COVID-19 (a few samples of this study predate the infection). Cell type and time point are not known.

The chain uses TRBV12-3 or TRBV12-4 and TRBJ2-3, with 7 bases lining up with TRBD1. J gave up 0 bases and V 8 bases, and 8 bases lay outside the gene matches. The CDR3 totals 15 residues. The CDR3 spells CASLRQGASTDTQYF. DNA of the CDR3: TGTGCCAGCCTCCGACAGGGTGCTAGCACAGATACGCAGTATTTT.

This clonotype was seen only a few times. This chain connects TRBV6-6 to TRBJ1-3, with D possibly matching TRBD1 (5 bases). This CDR3 has 17 residues. Germline V lookup: CDR1 MNHNY, CDR2 SVGAGI (reference sequence). Trimming left V 0 bases short and J 1 base short, with 13 bases between. CDR3 sequence: CASSYSKGPESGNTIYF. CDR3 bases: TGTGCCAGCAGTTACTCGAAGGGGCCCGAGTCTGGAAACACCATATATTTT.

This clonotype has a count of ten or more. The V and J genes are TRBV23-1 and TRBJ2-1, with D tentatively TRBD2 (5 bases). TRBV23-1 is recorded as an ORF, its role being uncertain. V was pared by 3 bases and J by 2 bases, with 8 bases between. This CDR3 has 14 amino acids. CDR3 bases: TGCGCCAGCAGTCACCCGGGAACCTACAATGAGCAGTTCTTC. Amino acids: CASSHPGTYNEQFF.

This clonotype appeared many times. The rearrangement joins TRBV12-3 or TRBV12-4 to TRBJ2-3; D ambiguous. The CDR3 consists of 12 residues. The V and J ends lost 6 bases and 1 base respectively, with 5 bases between them. The CDR3 nucleotides are TGTGCCAGCAGCTTTGGCACAGATACGCAGTATTTT. Translated, it gives CASSFGTDTQYF.

The chain employs TRBV6-2 or TRBV6-3 and TRBJ1-2, with D tentatively TRBD1 (5 bases). V gave up 2 bases and J gave up 2 bases, with 12 bases separating them. Germline V gene lookup returns CDR1 MNHEY and CDR2 SVGEGT. The CDR3 runs 15 residues. The CDR3 reads CASSYRRDWNYGYTF. The CDR3 DNA reads as TGTGCCAGCAGTTACCGACGGGACTGGAACTATGGCTACACCTTC.

A few counts support this clonotype. Germline and junction disagree at one end, which may indicate a read error. V gene TRBV7-7 combines with J gene TRBJ2-7; 8 bases fit TRBD2. The CDR3 has 15 amino acids. The V gene's germline CDR1 is SSHAT and CDR2 FNYEAQ (reference sequence). CDR3 residues: CASSPSQAGAYEQYF. CDR3 nucleotides: TGTGCTAGCAGTCCTTCGCAAGCGGGGGCCTACGAGCAGTACTTC.

J is TRBJ1-2 and V is TRBV5-4; D call uncertain. The CDR3 loop spans 15 amino acids. V gave up 1 base and J gave up 4 bases, with 14 bases separating them. Germline CDR1 and CDR2: SGHNT and YYREEE (reference sequence). Written as DNA, the CDR3 is TGTGCCAGCAGCTTGCGTACCGGAATAGTCTATGGCTACACCTTC. It translates to CASSLRTGIVYGYTF.

The chain is built from TRBV7-9 and TRBJ2-2, with 7 bases lining up with TRBD1. V lost 5 bases and J lost 6; bases outside the gene matches: 6. From germline, CDR1 is SEHNR and CDR2 FQNEAQ (reference sequence). The CDR3 runs 14 residues. CDR3 protein: CASSADRAPGELFF. CDR3 DNA: TGTGCCAGCAGCGCCGACAGGGCCCCCGGGGAGCTGTTTTTT.

This clonotype was seen a handful of times. CDR3 in amino acids: CAWSVAAGRGSDGYTF. CDR3 DNA sequence: TGTGCCTGGAGTGTGGCGGCAGGCCGAGGGAGCGATGGCTACACCTTC. This chain joins TRBV30 and TRBJ1-2; no firm D call. Between the trimmed V and J ends, which lost 0 bases and 6 bases, there was a span of 20 bases. CDR3 length: 16 residues. Germline CDR1 reads GTSNPN; CDR2 reads SVGIG (reference sequence). Based on the CDR3 plus reference TRBV30 and TRBJ1-2, the full variable domain is SQTIHQWPATLVQPVGSPLSLECTVEGTSNPNLYWYRQAAGRGLQLLFYSVGIGQISSEVPQNLSASRPQDRQFILSSKKLLLSDSGFYLCAWSVAAGRGSDGYTFGSGTRLTVV.

In its sample, this clonotype was seen a few times. The V call is TRBV3-1, the J call TRBJ2-5; D gene ambiguous. Germline V CDR1 and CDR2: LGHDT, YNNKEL (reference sequence). Trimming stripped 4 bases from V and 4 bases from J, with 13 bases between. The CDR3 has 14 amino acids. CDR3 sequence (DNA): TGTGCCAGCAGCCCTTCGCCTACGCGAGAGACCCAGTACTTC. Its translation: CASSPSPTRETQYF.

This clonotype was found a few times. The V and J genes are TRBV2 and TRBJ2-1; 7 bases are a match to TRBD2. After removal of 3 bases from V and 7 bases from J, the junction contained 12 bases not matched to a gene. Per the germline V gene, CDR1 is SNHLY and CDR2 is FYNNEI. This CDR3 is 16 amino acids long. CDR3 protein: CASSEREAGYQNEQFF. CDR3 sequence (DNA): TGTGCCAGCAGTGAGAGGGAAGCGGGATACCAGAATGAGCAGTTCTTC.

This clonotype was counted between two and nine times. The rearrangement uses TRBV24-1 and TRBJ2-1; 11 bases fit TRBD1. This CDR3 is built from 14 residues. V lost 7 bases to trimming and J lost 8 bases; unmatched junction nucleotides: 6. In germline, CDR1 is KGHDR, CDR2 SFDVKD. CDR3 protein: CATSPGQGADEQFF. CDR3 nucleotide sequence: TGTGCCACCAGCCCCGGACAGGGGGCCGATGAGCAGTTCTTC.

Details on this clonotype: A much more abundant neighbour one base away suggests this may be a read error. The gene calls are TRBV12-3 or TRBV12-4 and TRBJ1-2; the D gene is possibly TRBD1 (5 bases). Trimming cost V 1 base and J 4 bases, with 7 bases left between them. The CDR3 runs to 13 residues. CDR3 nucleotide sequence: TGTGCCAGCAGTTTAGTAGGGACCTATGGCTACACCTTC. This codes for CASSLVGTYGYTF.

The chain recombines TRBV12-3 or TRBV12-4 with TRBJ2-7; no firm D call. V was clipped by 1 base and J by 1 base, with 8 bases between them. CDR3 length equals 14 residues. CDR3 amino acids: CASSLDSESYEQYF. The DNA for the CDR3 is TGTGCCAGCAGTTTAGACAGTGAATCCTACGAGCAGTACTTC.

This chain connects TRBV7-9 to TRBJ1-1, with a possible D match to TRBD1 (5 bases). This CDR3 is 12 amino acids long. CDR1 is SEHNR, CDR2 FQNEAQ, per germline (reference sequence). V was trimmed by 5 bases and J by 11 bases, leaving 15 bases between them. The DNA of the CDR3 is TGTGCCAGCAGCCCGGCGGACACCAAGGCTTTCTTT. It translates to CASSPADTKAFF.

This clonotype has ten or more counts. The chain joins TRBV5-1 to TRBJ1-2; 7 nucleotides agree with TRBD1. Germline lookup yields CDR1 SGHRS and CDR2 YFSETQ. After removal of 4 bases from V and 6 bases from J, the junction contained 15 bases not matched to a gene. This CDR3 comprises 16 residues. The CDR3 region is CASSIWGSRTGDGYTF. CDR3 DNA: TGCGCCAGCAGCATATGGGGGAGCAGGACAGGAGATGGCTACACCTTC.

This chain joins TRBV27 and TRBJ1-2; a weak D match, TRBD1 (5 bases). CDR3 length: 14 residues. Germline-derived CDR1 and CDR2 are MNHEY and SMNVEV (reference sequence). The germline V and J ends were trimmed by 2 bases and 7 bases, with 14 bases remaining between them. The CDR3 coding sequence is TGTGCCAGCAGTTTAGTTCAGGGATGGAGTGGCTACACCTTC. Translation gives CASSLVQGWSGYTF.

A few counts support this clonotype. The V gene is TRBV6-6, the J gene TRBJ2-3, with 7 bases that match TRBD2. Looked up from germline, CDR1 is MNHNY and CDR2 is SVGAGI (reference sequence). The CDR3 has 18 residues. J lost 1 base, V lost 0 bases, and 10 bases had no gene match. Here the CDR3 DNA reads TGTGCCAGCAGTTACTCGTTGGTGCGGGAGATGGGCACAGATACGCAGTATTTT. It encodes CASSYSLVREMGTDTQYF.

The chain joins TRBV7-2 to TRBJ1-1; D ambiguous. Trimming cost V 10 bases and J 2 bases, with 23 bases left between them. The CDR3 has 16 amino acids. Germline CDR1 and CDR2: SGHTA and FQGNSA. CDR3 protein: CATRTALLTGNTEAFF. Here the CDR3 DNA reads TGTGCCACCCGTACCGCACTACTGACGGGAAACACTGAAGCTTTCTTT.

This clonotype was detected only a few times. This chain joins TRBV7-9 and TRBJ1-1; D perhaps matches TRBD1 (6 bases). The CDR3 totals 12 residues. V dropped 8 bases and J dropped 5 bases, with 12 bases sitting between them. Germline V gene data show CDR1 as SEHNR and CDR2 as FQNEAQ (reference sequence). The CDR3: CASEGGGTEAFF. DNA for the CDR3: TGTGCCAGCGAGGGGGGTGGAACTGAAGCTTTCTTT.

The V and J genes are TRBV29-1 and TRBJ2-1; either TRBD1 or TRBD2 may supply D (5 bases each). Germline V lookup: CDR1 SQVTM, CDR2 ANQGSEA. The CDR3 length is 12 residues. V was pared by 6 bases and J by 10 bases, with 16 bases between. CDR3 in DNA: TGCAGCGTCGACTGGGGGTCGGTGGAGCAGTTCTTC. Its translation is CSVDWGSVEQFF.

This clonotype has a handful of counts. V is TRBV4-1 and J is TRBJ2-3, with D possibly being TRBD2 (7 bases). From germline, CDR1 is MGHRA and CDR2 YSYEKL. V gave up 4 bases and J gave up 3 bases, with 23 bases separating them. The CDR3 consists of 18 residues. The CDR3 region has the DNA TGCGCCAGCAGCCTACACCCTCTGGGGGGGGGCCTGACAGATACGCAGTATTTT. Translation gives CASSLHPLGGGLTDTQYF.

At least ten counts were recorded for this clonotype. The chain recombines TRBV5-1 with TRBJ2-1; TRBD1 might be the D (5 bases). The germline CDR1 and CDR2 sequences are SGHRS and YFSETQ. Trimming removed 2 bases at V and 7 bases at J, with 13 bases between. The CDR3 loop spans 14 amino acids. The CDR3 region has the DNA TGCGCCAGCAGCTTCGACAGTTTATCTAATGAGCAGTTCTTC. Its protein is CASSFDSLSNEQFF.

The sample holds a few counts of this clonotype. V usage is TRBV19 and J usage is TRBJ1-5, with D maybe TRBD1 (6 bases). V was trimmed by 8 bases and J by 5 bases, leaving 10 bases between them. The CDR3 extends over 12 amino acids. The germline V gene has CDR1 LNHDA and CDR2 SQIVND (reference sequence). The CDR3 DNA follows: TGTGCCAGTGGGACATTTGATCAGCCCCAGCATTTT. It encodes CASGTFDQPQHF.

The chain carries TRBV12-3 or TRBV12-4 and TRBJ1-6; D ambiguous. The CDR3 has 12 residues. The germline V and J ends were trimmed by 6 bases and 9 bases, with 9 bases remaining between them. CDR3 nucleotides: TGTGCCAGCAGCACGGGGATTTCACCCCTCCACTTT. This encodes CASSTGISPLHF.

This clonotype was counted only a few times. J is TRBJ2-7 and V is TRBV21-1; whether TRBD1, the table's D call, matches the DNA was not checked. TRBV21-1 is a pseudogene. The CDR3 consists of 14 residues. The CDR3 region is CASSKGPGGNEQYF. The CDR3, as DNA: TGTGCCAGCAGCAAAGGGCCAGGGGGAAACGAGCAGTACTTC.